This entry concerns a single TCR beta chain. Its antigen specificity is not known. Library construction relied on 5' RACE. For each TCR library, approximately 3,700 ng of total RNA was used. For each sample, cDNA was synthesized in eight separate reactions using SMARTScribe reverse transcriptase. During cDNA synthesis, template switching introduced unique molecular identifiers that contained a 6-nucleotide sample barcode. TCRalpha and TCRbeta cDNA was amplified in two nested PCRs of approximately 17 and 9 cycles, and bead purification was carried out after each PCR. Before amplification, the cDNA was treated with uracil DNA-glycosylase and purified using the QIAquick PCR purification kit. The second PCR was the step at which Illumina TruSeq-compatible adapters and sample-specific barcodes were added. Library quality and concentration were assessed using TapeStation and Qubit, and about 5 ng of each library was pooled. Sequencing of pooled libraries was carried out on an Illumina HiSeq2500 single-index Rapid Run using 2 x 100 bp reads and custom sequencing primers. The original methods were these. UMI-based consensus assembly with MiGEC version 1.2.6 was used to correct PCR and sequencing errors. MiXCR version 2.1.1 handled V(D)J alignment, clonotype assembly and CDR3 extraction. Gene usage, clonotype sharing and MAIT/NKT TCR abundance were normalised by analysing the top 1000, 10 000 and 20 000 clonotypes per sample. Diversity was computed as the inverse Simpson index with the vegan R package after downsampling to 27 000 UMIs. Paired Mann-Whitney U tests were applied to discordant twin pairs, with Benjamini-Hochberg correction for multiple testing. The reads, reprocessed by TCRdb, yield one row per CDR3 protein sequence and no DNA. The V and J calls reflect TCRdb's pipeline rather than the authors' work. The sample's clone listing holds some 200,000 distinct CDR3 sequences. The biggest ten clones account for roughly 1.5% of the sample.

Spanning cysteine to phenylalanine, the CDR3 consists of 19 amino acids. Only the protein is available. The sample comes from a study of monozygotic twins with inflammatory bowel disease (dated by TCRdb to between 2018 and 2021). General notes on the study: In total, approximately 28 monozygotic twin pairs made up the full study: 19 Danish pairs, all IBD-discordant, plus nine German pairs, of which four were IBD-concordant and five were IBD-discordant. The search for disease-associated traits relied mainly on comparing, within discordant pairs, IBD patients with their genetically identical healthy co-twins. Each individual had, on average, about 151 000 unique TCRalpha sequences and 181 000 unique TCRbeta sequences available for analysis.

A roughly 2.7 ml peripheral blood sample was drawn into PAXgene tubes per donor and stored at -80°C. Without any T cell sorting, total RNA was extracted from whole blood using the PAXgene blood miRNA kit on an automated QIAcube. Peripheral blood from monozygotic twin pairs, either concordant or discordant for inflammatory bowel disease, underwent deep TCRalpha and TCRbeta repertoire profiling that used unique molecular barcoding. For every twin pair, smoking habits were documented, and each individual was categorised as a current, former or never smoker. Study-wide findings and limitations: No difference in repertoire similarity was observed between concordant and discordant twins, possibly owing to limited statistical power. Measured by the inverse Simpson index, TCRbeta repertoire diversity was lower in IBD patients than in their healthy co-twins. No single strong signal or clonotype linked to IBD turned up in the results, so the idea that one exists was not supported. Because patients were on differing immunosuppressive treatments, the repertoires may have picked up extra background noise and inter-individual variability. Compared with healthy twins, IBD patients had fewer clonotypes in common with other individuals, a difference most pronounced in patients showing signs of disease activity. Different T cell subtypes could not be distinguished in the analysis.

Sequencing was carried out using blood. The TCR sequence derives from a human donor with ulcerative colitis or Crohn's disease, or a healthy co-twin of an affected twin (not recorded which). The sequence links TRBV12-3 or TRBV12-4 to TRBJ1-1; TCRdb lists TRBD1, though no DNA is available to test this call. For the CDR3, the sequence is CASSLKSGGHPLLNTEAFF.